A selection of T cell receptor beta chains follows, all from one sample in a study of immune characterization of retroperitoneal liposarcoma. MiXCR was run by TCRdb on the PCR reads, yielding one entry per CDR3 protein. This sample has 6,600 or so distinct CDR3 sequences, with about 31% found just once. The sample comprised tumor tissue. The receptor source for this set is a female donor with retroperitoneal liposarcoma. The CDR3 runs from the conserved cysteine through the conserved F or W. D genes are given only for firm matches. Some rows have no size entry. The others give once, few or many, or a class for an expanded clone.

CDR3	DNA	J	size	D	V
CASMGQNYEQYF	TGTGCCAGCATGGGACAGAACTACGAGCAGTACTTC	TRBJ2-7	few	TRBD1	TRBV6-1
CASSGRQGLPYNEQFF	TGTGCCAGCAGTGGTAGACAGGGGTTGCCCTACAATGAGCAGTTCTTC	TRBJ2-1	-	TRBD1	TRBV6-1
CASSDEYPREQYF	TGCGCCAGCAGTGATGAGTATCCGAGGGAGCAGTACTTC	TRBJ2-7	-	-	TRBV10-2
CASSQVLGGGKGELFF	TGCGCCAGCAGCCAAGTATTAGGTGGGGGGAAGGGGGAGCTGTTTTTT	TRBJ2-2	-	-	TRBV4-3
CASSSWGTDTQYF	TGTGCCAGCAGCTCGTGGGGCACAGATACGCAGTATTTT	TRBJ2-3	-	-	TRBV7-8
CASSLGNPGNRGTQYF	TGTGCCAGCAGCTTAGGGAATCCCGGTAACAGGGGAACCCAGTACTTC	TRBJ2-5	many	TRBD1	TRBV11-3
CASSSDWNPSYEQYF	TGTGCCAGCAGCTCTGACTGGAACCCCTCCTACGAGCAGTACTTC	TRBJ2-7	medium-sized	-	TRBV11-2
CASSTGGSGRELFF	TGTGCCAGCAGTACGGGGGGGTCGGGCAGGGAGCTGTTTTTT	TRBJ2-2	once	TRBD2	TRBV28
CASSPRLGELFF	TGTGCCAGCAGTCCACGCCTCGGGGAGCTGTTTTTT	TRBJ2-2	medium-sized	-	TRBV12-3/TRBV12-4
CSVSWTVGDTIYF	TGCAGCGTTAGTTGGACAGTCGGGGACACCATATATTTT	TRBJ1-3	-	-	TRBV29-1
CASSPTDTQYF	TGTGCCAGCAGCCCCACAGATACGCAGTATTTT	TRBJ2-3	many	-	TRBV7-6
CASSGPTDYWADTQYF	TGTGCCAGCAGTGGACCGACGGACTATTGGGCAGATACGCAGTATTTT	TRBJ2-3	-	-	TRBV6-1
CASSSQREAYTGELFF	TGTGCCAGCAGCTCCCAGCGGGAGGCATACACCGGGGAGCTGTTTTTT	TRBJ2-2	many	TRBD2	TRBV7-9
CASSLSSGRGGNEQYF	TGCGCCAGCAGCCTTTCTAGCGGGAGAGGGGGCAATGAGCAGTACTTC	TRBJ2-5	-	TRBD2	TRBV10-1
CASSLGQGRGANVLTF	TGTGCCAGCAGCTTAGGCCAGGGGAGAGGGGCCAACGTCCTGACTTTC	TRBJ2-6	many	-	TRBV7-2
CASSLGLGAGQETQYF	TGTGCCAGCAGCTTGGGGTTGGGGGCGGGCCAAGAGACCCAGTACTTC	TRBJ2-5	many	-	TRBV7-6
CASSDSHSGANVLTF	TGTGCCAGCAGTGACAGTCACTCTGGGGCCAACGTCCTGACTTTC	TRBJ2-6	medium-sized	-	TRBV6-1
CASSLASLDGYNEQYF	TGTGCCAGCAGCTTAGCGTCTTTAGACGGCTACAATGAGCAGTACTTC	TRBJ2-7	-	-	TRBV7-2
CASSPPGLSYNEQFF	TGTGCCAGCAGCCCACCGGGACTTTCCTACAATGAGCAGTTCTTC	TRBJ2-1	medium-sized	-	TRBV11-2
CASRNSGSENEQFF	TGTGCCAGCAGGAACTCTGGGAGCGAGAATGAGCAGTTCTTC	TRBJ2-1	medium-sized	-	TRBV11-2
CASSLAGVEPREAFF	TGTGCCAGCAGTTTAGCCGGGGTGGAGCCGAGGGAAGCTTTCTTT	TRBJ1-1	many	-	TRBV12-3/TRBV12-4